What follows is one TCR beta chain and its context. This sample is drawn from a study of T-cell memory formation after mild COVID-19. TCRdb itself ran the 5' RACE reads through MiXCR, one entry per CDR3 protein. The data show 450,000 to 650,000 distinct CDR3 sequences, 20% to 25% seen once. Germline values: CDR1 KGHDR, CDR2 SFDVKD. The V end was cut by 0 bases, the J end by 2 bases, with 12 bases between. The CDR3 has 17 residues. The sample taken for sequencing was PBMCs or a T cell subset sorted from them (not recorded which). The clonotype originates from an adult woman who had mild COVID-19 (a few samples of this study predate the infection). Cell type and time point are not known. V is TRBV24-1 and J is TRBJ2-2; D remains unclear. This CDR3 is CATSDLEVSGNTGELFF. The CDR3 nucleotides are TGTGCCACCAGTGATTTGGAGGTGTCGGGTAACACCGGGGAGCTGTTTTTT.